This entry describes one T cell receptor beta chain. The antigen is unknown. The CDR3 covers 17 residues. With 3 bases clipped from V and 3 bases from J, the junction kept 11 bases outside the gene matches. The germline gives CDR1 LGHNA, CDR2 YSLEER. One entry per CDR3 protein, called by TCRdb with MiXCR from the reads. The repertoire has approximately 1,000,000 distinct CDR3 sequences, around 30% of them found once; the top ten carry over 13%. The data originate from a study of T cell repertoires in cytomegalovirus infection. Findings and limits, study-wide: Identification of carriers of CMV plus the relevant HLA was achieved through cumulative public TCR beta family frequency.

The receptor was isolated from a human donor in good health (CMV status not recorded). Some clones in this sample may be carry-over from other donors' samples. The gene calls are TRBV4-3 and TRBJ1-2, with 9 bases aligning to TRBD1. The sequenced sample was cultured CD8+ T cells from PBMCs, obtained from culture after CMV antigen stimulation. CDR3: CASSHILRTGVDYGYTF. The CDR3 coding sequence is TGCGCCAGCAGCCACATCCTTAGGACAGGGGTGGACTATGGCTACACCTTC.